This TCR beta chain was captured by sequencing in a study of blood T cell repertoires in COVID-19. Study background: T cells, B-cell-depleted T cells, or PBMCs supplied cDNA or gDNA.

TCRdb's table, derived via immunoSEQ multiplex PCR, lists solely in-frame clones and lacks some. The sample gives 50,000 to 65,000 clones, 80% to 90% of which show up once; about 1.2% is in the top ten. The TCR comes from a man in his 60s with acute or convalescent COVID-19. Sequencing was done on a sample of peripheral blood.

Here the CDR3 DNA reads TGTGCCAGCAGTTTGGACAGGGCAAACATTCAGTACTTC. It yields the protein CASSLDRANIQYF. The chain uses TRBV6-5 and TRBJ2-4, with TRBD1 matching over 8 bases. V was clipped by 4 bases and J by 6 bases; unmatched bases: 2. Germline V CDR1 and CDR2: MNHEY, SVGAGI. CDR3 size: 13 residues.